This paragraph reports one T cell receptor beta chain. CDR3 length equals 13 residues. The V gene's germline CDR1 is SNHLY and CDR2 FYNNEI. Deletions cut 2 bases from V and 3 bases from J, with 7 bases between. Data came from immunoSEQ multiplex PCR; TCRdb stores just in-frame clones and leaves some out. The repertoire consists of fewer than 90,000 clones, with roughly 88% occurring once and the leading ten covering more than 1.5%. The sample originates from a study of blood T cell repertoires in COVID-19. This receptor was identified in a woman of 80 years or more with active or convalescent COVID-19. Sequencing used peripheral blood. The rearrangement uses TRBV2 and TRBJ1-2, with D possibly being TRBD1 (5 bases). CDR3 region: CASSEQGDYGYTF. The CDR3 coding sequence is TGTGCCAGCAGTGAACAGGGTGACTATGGCTACACCTTC.